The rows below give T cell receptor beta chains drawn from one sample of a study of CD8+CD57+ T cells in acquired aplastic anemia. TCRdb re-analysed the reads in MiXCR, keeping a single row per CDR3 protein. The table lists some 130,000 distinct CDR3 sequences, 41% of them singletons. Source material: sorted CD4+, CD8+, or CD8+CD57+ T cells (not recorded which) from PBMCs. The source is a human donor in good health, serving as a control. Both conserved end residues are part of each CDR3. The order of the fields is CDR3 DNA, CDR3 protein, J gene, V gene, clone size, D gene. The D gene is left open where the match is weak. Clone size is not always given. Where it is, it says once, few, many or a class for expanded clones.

TGCAGTGCTAGGAGACTAGCGGGAGTTGAGCAGTTCTTC,CSARRLAGVEQFF,TRBJ2-1,TRBV20-1,NA,TRBD2
TGTGCCAGCAGCGCCACGGGCAATGAGCAGTTCTTC,CASSATGNEQFF,TRBJ2-1,TRBV11-2,many,NA
TGCGCCAGCAGTGAGAGAGGGGATGCGACTCAGTACTTC,CASSERGDATQYF,TRBJ2-4,TRBV10-2,few,NA
TGTGCCAGTAGTACAATTAGCCGAAGCACAGATACGCAGTATTTT,CASSTISRSTDTQYF,TRBJ2-3,TRBV19,many,NA
TGTGCCAGCAGCCACAGTAACAGTCTGGGCTACACCTTC,CASSHSNSLGYTF,TRBJ1-2,TRBV3-1,NA,NA
TGTGCCAGCACCCGTCACGGGACGAGTGAGACCCAGTACTTC,CASTRHGTSETQYF,TRBJ2-5,TRBV12-3/TRBV12-4,NA,NA
TGTGCCAGCAGTCAAGCGGGGGTATCCTACAATGAGCAGTTCTTC,CASSQAGVSYNEQFF,TRBJ2-1,TRBV12-3/TRBV12-4,many,TRBD2
TGTGCCACCAGTGAACGGGGACAGGGGATCTCAGAGACCCAGTACTTC,CATSERGQGISETQYF,TRBJ2-5,TRBV24-1,many,TRBD1
TGTGCCAGCAGCTTAGAGGCGTGGACTTTAAAAGAGACCCAGTACTTC,CASSLEAWTLKETQYF,TRBJ2-5,TRBV7-9,many,NA
TGTGCCAGCTCGGCCGCAGTCTCTGTCTTTTACGAGCAGTACTTC,CASSAAVSVFYEQYF,TRBJ2-7,TRBV7-9,NA,NA
TGCAGTGCTAGAGCGCGGGAGACCCAGTACTTC,CSARARETQYF,TRBJ2-5,TRBV20-1,many,NA
TGCGCCAGCAGCTTGAAGCGACAGGGGGCGCTGGACTATGGCTACACCTTC,CASSLKRQGALDYGYTF,TRBJ1-2,TRBV5-1,many,TRBD1
TGTGCCAGCAGCGTAGGGTTCCCCTCTGGGGCCAACGTCCTGACTTTC,CASSVGFPSGANVLTF,TRBJ2-6,TRBV9,many,NA
TGCGCCAGCAAGTATATAGCGGGAAGTTCCTACAATGAGCAGTTCTTC,CASKYIAGSSYNEQFF,TRBJ2-1,TRBV5-1,many,TRBD2
TGCAGTGCCAGGACACCATCGAACTCCTACGAGCAGTACTTC,CSARTPSNSYEQYF,TRBJ2-7,TRBV20-1,NA,NA
TGTGCCAGTAGTTTTGGGCAGACGAACACTGAAGCTTTCTTT,CASSFGQTNTEAFF,TRBJ1-1,TRBV19,once,NA
TGTGCCAGCAGTAGGGAGTTTGGCGGCTACACCTTC,CASSREFGGYTF,TRBJ1-2,TRBV12-3/TRBV12-4,many,NA
TGTGCCAGCAGTTACAGGGCGAATAGCAATCAGCCCCAGCATTTT,CASSYRANSNQPQHF,TRBJ1-5,TRBV6-5,many,NA
TGCAGTGCTAGACAGGGGGCTCGAGGCTACACCTTC,CSARQGARGYTF,TRBJ1-2,TRBV20-1,many,TRBD1
TGCGCCAGCAGTGAGGGGGGACTCATTTACGAGCAGTACTTC,CASSEGGLIYEQYF,TRBJ2-7,TRBV10-2,few,NA
TGTGCTAGTGGTTTGGACACGGAAGAGACCCAGTACTTC,CASGLDTEETQYF,TRBJ2-5,TRBV12-5,many,NA
TGTGCCACCAGTGCTAGGGGCGGGAGCATCTCCTACAATGAGCAGTTCTTC,CATSARGGSISYNEQFF,TRBJ2-1,TRBV24-1,NA,TRBD2
TGTGCCAGCAGCCTAGGACTAGCGGGGGGATTAAATGAGCAGTTCTTC,CASSLGLAGGLNEQFF,TRBJ2-1,TRBV11-2,few,TRBD2
TGTGCCACCAAAGCCGGGGGGGGCGGGCATGAGCAGTTCTTC,CATKAGGGGHEQFF,TRBJ2-1,TRBV24-1,NA,TRBD2
TGTGCCACCAACCGGGACAAGAAATCTGAAGCTTTCTTT,CATNRDKKSEAFF,TRBJ1-1,TRBV15,NA,NA
TGTGCCACCTGGGTAGGATTAGCGGGGGCCTCCTACAATGAGCAGTTCTTC,CATWVGLAGASYNEQFF,TRBJ2-1,TRBV10-3,many,TRBD2
TGTGCCAGCAGCTTAGCACGTTTATTAGGGACTAGCGGGAGGGCCATGGATGAGCAGTTCTTC,CASSLARLLGTSGRAMDEQFF,TRBJ2-1,TRBV11-1,many,TRBD2
TGTGCTAGCAGCTTGATAAGCGGGGGAACAAATGAGCAGTTCTTC,CASSLISGGTNEQFF,TRBJ2-1,TRBV7-7,few,TRBD2
TGTGCCAGCAGTCCAGACAGGGGACATGGCTACACCTTC,CASSPDRGHGYTF,TRBJ1-2,TRBV6-1,many,TRBD1
TGTGCCAGCAGCGTAGACGGGGGGCGGGCTGAAGCTTTCTTT,CASSVDGGRAEAFF,TRBJ1-1,TRBV9,NA,NA
TGCAGTGCTAGGGAAGTAACTGAAGCTTTCTTT,CSAREVTEAFF,TRBJ1-1,TRBV20-1,many,NA
TGCAGTGCTAGAGATCGAGTGCTAGCATTGGACGAGCAGTACTTC,CSARDRVLALDEQYF,TRBJ2-7,TRBV20-1,many,NA
TGTGCCAGCAGCTTAAGACCTAGCGGGAGTGGTGAGCAGTTCTTC,CASSLRPSGSGEQFF,TRBJ2-1,TRBV11-2,many,TRBD2
TGTGCCACCCATGAACCCGGGACAGACAGACTCTATGGCTACACCTTC,CATHEPGTDRLYGYTF,TRBJ1-2,TRBV24-1,NA,TRBD1
TGTGCCAGCAGTGAAGGAGGGGCGAACACCGGGGAGCTGTTTTTT,CASSEGGANTGELFF,TRBJ2-2,TRBV24-1,NA,NA